This T cell receptor (beta chain) was recorded in a study of blood T cell repertoires in COVID-19. Study at large: Sample material is recorded as cDNA or gDNA derived from T cells, B-cell-depleted T cells, or PBMCs.

This clone was counted only a few times. The CDR3 is made up of 14 amino acids. CDR1 is SGHAT and CDR2 is FQNNGV in the germline V gene. V was pared by 0 bases and J by 4 bases, with 9 bases between. Source study methods: Amplification with reference gene primers provided the estimates of nucleated cell counts. Sequencing was performed with immunoSEQ multiplex PCR; in TCRdb, only in-frame clones are kept and a portion is missing. Clone size and V and J calls were adopted from that table, with D and trimming inferred from the DNA. The repertoire consists of around 160,000 clones, with roughly 76% occurring once and the leading ten covering more than 7%.

The sequenced sample consisted of peripheral blood. This TCR derives from a human donor with acute or convalescent COVID-19. The donor label of this sample is uncertain. The genes are TRBV11-2 and TRBJ1-2; D is perhaps TRBD1 (5 bases). The CDR3 DNA follows: TGTGCCAGCAGCTTAGAGTCAGGGCCCTATGGCTACACCTTC. Amino acid sequence: CASSLESGPYGYTF.